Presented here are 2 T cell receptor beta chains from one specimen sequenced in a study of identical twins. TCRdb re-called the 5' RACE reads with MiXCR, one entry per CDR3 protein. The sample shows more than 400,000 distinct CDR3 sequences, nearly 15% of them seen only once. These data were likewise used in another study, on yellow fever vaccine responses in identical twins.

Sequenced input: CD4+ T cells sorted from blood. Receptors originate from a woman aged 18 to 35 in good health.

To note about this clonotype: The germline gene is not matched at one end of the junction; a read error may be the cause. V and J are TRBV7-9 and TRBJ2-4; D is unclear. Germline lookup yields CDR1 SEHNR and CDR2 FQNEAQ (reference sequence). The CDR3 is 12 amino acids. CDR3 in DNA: TGTGCCAGCAGCTTAGTCGAGAACATTGAGTACTTC. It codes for CASSLVENIEYF.

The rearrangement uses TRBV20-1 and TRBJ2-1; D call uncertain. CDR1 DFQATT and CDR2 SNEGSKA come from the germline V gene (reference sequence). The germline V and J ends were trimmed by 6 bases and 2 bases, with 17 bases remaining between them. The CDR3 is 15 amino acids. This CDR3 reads CSAERSHSPYNEQFF. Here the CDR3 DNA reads TGCAGTGCCGAGAGGTCCCATAGCCCCTACAATGAGCAGTTCTTC.